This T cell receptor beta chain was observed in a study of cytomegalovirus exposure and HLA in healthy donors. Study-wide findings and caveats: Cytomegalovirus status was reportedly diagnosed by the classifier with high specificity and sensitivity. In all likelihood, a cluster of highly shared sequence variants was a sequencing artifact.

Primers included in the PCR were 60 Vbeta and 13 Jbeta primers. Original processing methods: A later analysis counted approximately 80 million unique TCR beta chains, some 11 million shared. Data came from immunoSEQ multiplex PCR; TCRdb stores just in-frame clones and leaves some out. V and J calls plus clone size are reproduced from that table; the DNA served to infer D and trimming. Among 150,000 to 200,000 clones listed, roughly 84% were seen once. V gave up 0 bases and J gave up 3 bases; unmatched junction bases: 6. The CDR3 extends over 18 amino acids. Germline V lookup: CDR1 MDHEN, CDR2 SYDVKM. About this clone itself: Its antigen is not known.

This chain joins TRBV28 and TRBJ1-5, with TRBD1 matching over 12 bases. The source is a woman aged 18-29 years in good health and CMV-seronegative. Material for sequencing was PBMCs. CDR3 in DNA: TGTGCCAGCAGTTTATGGGGTGGGGGACAGGGGGCCAATCAGCCCCAGCATTTT. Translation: CASSLWGGGQGANQPQHF.